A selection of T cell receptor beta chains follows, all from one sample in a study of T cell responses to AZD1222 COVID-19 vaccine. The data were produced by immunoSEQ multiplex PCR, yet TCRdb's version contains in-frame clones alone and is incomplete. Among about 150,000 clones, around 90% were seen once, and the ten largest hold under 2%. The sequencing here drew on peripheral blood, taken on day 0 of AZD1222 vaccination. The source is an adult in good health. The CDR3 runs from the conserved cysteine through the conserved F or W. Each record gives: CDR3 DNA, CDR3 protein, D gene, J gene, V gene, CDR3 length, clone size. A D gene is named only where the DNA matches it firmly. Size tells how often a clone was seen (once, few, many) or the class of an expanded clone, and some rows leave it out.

TGTGCCAGCAGTTACACGCAGGCCCCCTATGGCTACACCTTC | CASSYTQAPYGYTF | - | TRBJ1-2 | TRBV6-5 | 14 | -
TGTGCCAGCAGCCAGGCGTGGGAGGCCTATGAGCAGTTCTTC | CASSQAWEAYEQFF | - | TRBJ2-1 | TRBV3-1/TRBV3-2 | 14 | -
TGTGCCAGCAGTGATCAGGGCAGGGCTTTTGGCGAGCAGTACTTC | CASSDQGRAFGEQYF | - | TRBJ2-7 | TRBV2 | 15 | -
TGTGCCAGCAGTAACCGAGTCAACTATGGCTACACCTTC | CASSNRVNYGYTF | - | TRBJ1-2 | TRBV12-3/TRBV12-4 | 13 | once
TGTGCCAGCAGCCAGGGAGGAAGCGGGAGGTACGAGCAGTACTTC | CASSQGGSGRYEQYF | TRBD2 | TRBJ2-7 | TRBV9 | 15 | once
TGTGCCAGCTCACCAGGGCGGACAGGGGGAGGTCAGCCCCAGCATTTT | CASSPGRTGGGQPQHF | TRBD1 | TRBJ1-5 | TRBV18 | 16 | -
TGTGCCAGCAGCTTAGCGAGCGGGCCCTACAATGAGCAGTTCTTC | CASSLASGPYNEQFF | - | TRBJ2-1 | TRBV7-2 | 15 | -
TGTGCCAGCAGCCCTTTAAGGGGCGGCGAGACCCAGTACTTC | CASSPLRGGETQYF | - | TRBJ2-5 | TRBV3-1/TRBV3-2 | 14 | -
TGTGCCAGCAGCTCAGGGACAGGGGACTACTATAATTCACCCCTCCACTTT | CASSSGTGDYYNSPLHF | TRBD1 | TRBJ1-6 | TRBV11-3 | 17 | once
TGTGCCAGCAGTCAGCAGGTGTCTGACTATGGCTACACCTTC | CASSQQVSDYGYTF | - | TRBJ1-2 | TRBV5-5 | 14 | once
TGTGCCAGCAGCTTGGCCTTGGGGGCCGGGGATACGCAGTATTTT | CASSLALGAGDTQYF | - | TRBJ2-3 | TRBV5-8 | 15 | -
TGTGCCAGCAGCTTAGTGTACTCTGGGGCCAACGTCCTGACTTTC | CASSLVYSGANVLTF | - | TRBJ2-6 | TRBV7-9 | 15 | -
TGTGCCAGCGACAATAACGCGGGCCACACTGAAGCTTTCTTT | CASDNNAGHTEAFF | - | TRBJ1-1 | TRBV7-3 | 14 | -
TGCGCCAGCAGCGTCCCATCCAACACTGAAGCTTTCTTT | CASSVPSNTEAFF | - | TRBJ1-1 | TRBV5-1 | 13 | -
TGTGCCAGCTCACCAAATCAGGGACGCTTGAATGAAAAACTGTTTTTT | CASSPNQGRLNEKLFF | - | TRBJ1-4 | TRBV18 | 16 | once
TGTGCCAGCAGCTTAGCGGGGGGCGATGAGCAGTTCTTC | CASSLAGGDEQFF | - | TRBJ2-1 | TRBV7-2 | 13 | -
TGTGCCAGCAGTTACCTAGGTAATAGCAATCAGCCCCAGCATTTT | CASSYLGNSNQPQHF | - | TRBJ1-5 | TRBV6-2/TRBV6-3 | 15 | -
TGTGCCAGCAGCTTGGCAGGGGGCGATTCACCCCTCCACTTT | CASSLAGGDSPLHF | TRBD1 | TRBJ1-6 | TRBV5-5 | 14 | -
TGTGCCAGCAGTCGAGGGGATGTTAATGAAAAACTGTTTTTT | CASSRGDVNEKLFF | - | TRBJ1-4 | TRBV6-6 | 14 | -
TGTGCCAGTAGTACCGAATTGAGAAGCAATCAGCCCCAGCATTTT | CASSTELRSNQPQHF | - | TRBJ1-5 | TRBV19 | 15 | -
TGTGCCAGCAGTCTCCGAGGGGACAGGGGTAATTCACCCCTCCACTTT | CASSLRGDRGNSPLHF | TRBD1 | TRBJ1-6 | TRBV7-8 | 16 | few
TGTGCCAGCAGCCAAGGAGTCGGCTATGGCTACACCTTC | CASSQGVGYGYTF | - | TRBJ1-2 | TRBV3-1/TRBV3-2 | 13 | -
TGTGCCAGCAGCGCCTCAGGGGCTACCGATCAGCCCCAGCATTTT | CASSASGATDQPQHF | - | TRBJ1-5 | TRBV5-6 | 15 | -
TGTGCCAGCAGCTTAGAGGGAGATACGCAGTATTTT | CASSLEGDTQYF | - | TRBJ2-3 | TRBV11-3 | 12 | -
TGTGCCAGCAGCTCGGTCGGGGGGGCCGGTACAGATACGCAGTATTTT | CASSSVGGAGTDTQYF | TRBD2 | TRBJ2-3 | TRBV4-2 | 16 | -
TGTGCCAGTGGCCGGGGGGATTCACCCCTCCACTTT | CASGRGDSPLHF | - | TRBJ1-6 | TRBV7-2 | 12 | once
TGTGCCAGCAGTTACGGGCTGGGGGGCATAGCTTTCTTT | CASSYGLGGIAFF | - | TRBJ1-1 | TRBV6-2/TRBV6-3 | 13 | once
TGTGCCAGCAGCCAAGATACAGGGGGGCACAAGAGCACCTTC | CASSQDTGGHKSTF | TRBD1 | TRBJ1-2 | TRBV4-2 | 14 | -
TGTGCCAGCAGCGTAGTGGGGGTTGGTCAGCCCCAGCATTTT | CASSVVGVGQPQHF | - | TRBJ1-5 | TRBV9 | 14 | -